A selection of T cell receptor beta chains follows, all from one sample in a study of OX40 agonist ivuxolimab in advanced cancers. Sequencing used immunoSEQ multiplex PCR; TCRdb keeps in-frame clones, though not all of them. The table includes 14,000 or so clones, about 81% detected once. The sample was CD4+ or CD8+ T cells sorted from blood, taken in a trial of the OX40 agonist ivuxolimab. All receptors derive from an adult with an advanced solid tumor such as melanoma, head and neck, liver or kidney cancer. Both conserved end residues are part of each CDR3. The D gene is left open where the match is weak. Some rows have no size entry. The others give once, few or many, or a class for an expanded clone.

d_gene	j_gene	abundance	v_gene	CDR3aa	CDR3nt
TRBD1	TRBJ2-2	.	TRBV28	CASGTGYNTGELFF	TGTGCCAGCGGGACAGGGTACAACACCGGGGAGCTGTTTTTT
.	TRBJ1-2	.	TRBV6-6	CASSYAGTEGGYTF	TGTGCCAGCAGTTACGCAGGGACGGAGGGTGGCTACACCTTC
.	TRBJ2-7	.	TRBV27	CASSLLGAGTSYEQYF	TGTGCCAGCAGTTTATTGGGGGCAGGTACCTCCTACGAGCAGTACTTC
.	TRBJ1-1	.	TRBV5-6	CASSLGTEQGRLEAFF	TGTGCCAGCAGCCTTGGAACTGAACAGGGACGGCTAGAAGCTTTCTTT
.	TRBJ2-7	once	TRBV5-1	CASSGSGTPAYEQYF	TGCGCCAGCAGCGGATCCGGGACACCAGCCTACGAGCAGTACTTC
.	TRBJ1-2	.	TRBV6-1	CATRGDGYTF	TGTGCCACGAGAGGTGATGGCTACACCTTC
.	TRBJ1-5	.	TRBV10-3	CAISESGSHQPQHF	TGTGCCATCAGTGAAAGCGGCAGCCATCAGCCCCAGCATTTT
TRBD1	TRBJ1-2	.	TRBV9	CASSATGGSNYGYTF	TGTGCCAGCAGCGCGACAGGGGGATCTAACTATGGCTACACCTTC
.	TRBJ2-1	.	TRBV7-3	CASSLNVQSYYNEQFF	TGTGCCAGCAGCTTAAACGTACAGTCTTACTACAATGAGCAGTTCTTC
.	TRBJ2-7	once	TRBV28	CASSGPHEQYF	TGTGCCAGCAGTGGGCCCCACGAGCAGTACTTC
.	TRBJ2-6	.	TRBV7-9	CASSSSRASGANVLTF	TGTGCCAGCAGCTCCAGCAGGGCGTCTGGGGCCAACGTCCTGACTTTC
.	TRBJ2-1	.	TRBV27	CASSSSGVQYNEQFF	TGTGCCAGCAGTTCCTCAGGGGTACAATACAATGAGCAGTTCTTC
.	TRBJ1-3	few	TRBV9	CASSVGASSGNTIYF	TGTGCCAGCAGCGTAGGGGCAAGCTCTGGAAACACCATATATTTT
.	TRBJ1-5	medium-sized	TRBV21-1	CASTLLKQGRRDQPQHF	TGTGCCAGCACCCTCCTAAAACAAGGGAGAAGGGATCAGCCCCAGCATTTT
.	TRBJ2-1	many	TRBV30	CAWNGEAPYNEQFF	TGTGCCTGGAACGGGGAGGCCCCCTACAATGAGCAGTTCTTC
TRBD1	TRBJ2-7	.	TRBV19	CASSVTGIHEQYF	TGTGCCAGTAGTGTGACAGGGATCCACGAGCAGTACTTC
.	TRBJ2-5	.	TRBV7-9	CASSSASQETQYF	TGTGCCAGCAGCTCGGCCTCTCAAGAGACCCAGTACTTC
.	TRBJ1-1	.	TRBV5-1	CASSLTGLNTEAFF	TGCGCCAGCAGCTTGACAGGATTGAACACTGAAGCTTTCTTT
.	TRBJ1-1	.	TRBV28	CASSPQGKGNTEAFF	TGTGCCAGCAGTCCTCAGGGGAAGGGAAACACTGAAGCTTTCTTT
.	TRBJ2-3	.	TRBV29-1	CSAGSTQYF	TGCAGCGCGGGTAGCACGCAGTATTTT
.	TRBJ2-1	.	TRBV27	CASSLAPGREFF	TGTGCCAGCAGTTTAGCCCCGGGACGGGAGTTCTTC
.	TRBJ2-5	once	TRBV4-1	CASSQAGGLQETQYF	TGCGCCAGCAGCCAAGCAGGCGGTCTCCAAGAGACCCAGTACTTC
.	TRBJ1-1	once	TRBV7-9	CASSSSSSAGWDLEAFF	TGTGCCAGCAGCTCCTCCTCCTCGGCAGGGTGGGACCTTGAAGCTTTCTTT
.	TRBJ1-2	.	TRBV11-2	CASSLGAGYGYTF	TGTGCCAGCAGCTTAGGAGCCGGTTATGGCTACACCTTC
TRBD2	TRBJ2-7	.	TRBV9	CASSVDGTSGGKTEQYF	TGTGCCAGCAGCGTAGACGGGACTAGCGGGGGGAAGACCGAGCAGTACTTC
TRBD2	TRBJ2-5	once	TRBV28	CASLEDSGGESTQYF	TGTGCCAGCCTGGAGGATTCCGGGGGGGAGTCGACCCAGTACTTC
TRBD1	TRBJ1-4	.	TRBV4-1	CASSAGQGLANEKLFF	TGTGCCAGCAGCGCGGGACAGGGTTTGGCTAATGAAAAACTGTTTTTT
.	TRBJ1-2	few	TRBV5-6	CASSPGGGSYGYTF	TGTGCCAGCAGCCCAGGTGGAGGGAGCTATGGCTACACCTTC
.	TRBJ1-6	few	TRBV14	CASSRGGRFDSPLHF	TGTGCCAGCAGCCGAGGAGGACGCTTTGATTCACCCCTCCACTTT
.	TRBJ1-1	.	TRBV7-9	CATSPPRRGTEAFF	TGTGCCACTTCCCCTCCAAGGCGAGGGACTGAAGCTTTCTTT
.	TRBJ2-7	.	TRBV28	CASSGTGRRGFGDEQYF	TGTGCCAGCAGTGGAACAGGAAGGAGGGGGTTTGGGGACGAGCAGTACTTC
TRBD1	TRBJ1-2	.	TRBV7-2	CASSDVTGTGYYGYTF	TGTGCCAGCAGCGACGTTACCGGGACAGGGTACTATGGCTACACCTTC
TRBD1	TRBJ1-6	.	TRBV27	CASSALPGTEAHSPLHF	TGTGCCAGCAGTGCCTTACCCGGGACAGAGGCGCATTCACCCCTCCACTTT
TRBD1	TRBJ2-1	once	TRBV6-5	CASSYQGQASEQFF	TGTGCCAGCAGTTACCAGGGACAGGCCTCTGAGCAGTTCTTC
.	TRBJ2-3	once	TRBV7-9	CASSLGPGESNTQYF	TGTGCCAGCAGCTTAGGGCCGGGAGAAAGTAATACGCAGTATTTT
TRBD1	TRBJ1-1	many	TRBV10-3	CATKPGQANTEAFF	TGTGCCACTAAACCGGGACAGGCGAACACTGAAGCTTTCTTT
.	TRBJ1-4	.	TRBV7-9	CASRPERTRATNEKLFF	TGTGCCAGCAGGCCAGAGCGGACAAGGGCAACTAATGAAAAACTGTTTTTT
TRBD1	TRBJ1-1	medium-sized	TRBV13	CASSLEGEGASKTEAFF	TGTGCCAGCAGCTTAGAAGGGGAGGGGGCGAGTAAAACTGAAGCTTTCTTT
.	TRBJ2-5	.	TRBV9	CASSVGGTGGETQYF	TGTGCCAGCAGCGTAGGGGGTACAGGCGGGGAGACCCAGTACTTC
.	TRBJ1-5	.	TRBV27	CASSLGVSYNQPQHF	TGTGCCAGCAGTTTGGGGGTTTCCTACAATCAGCCCCAGCATTTT
.	TRBJ2-1	.	TRBV4-3	CASSQGVGSLSNEQFF	TGCGCCAGCAGCCAAGGGGTCGGGAGTCTTAGTAATGAGCAGTTCTTC